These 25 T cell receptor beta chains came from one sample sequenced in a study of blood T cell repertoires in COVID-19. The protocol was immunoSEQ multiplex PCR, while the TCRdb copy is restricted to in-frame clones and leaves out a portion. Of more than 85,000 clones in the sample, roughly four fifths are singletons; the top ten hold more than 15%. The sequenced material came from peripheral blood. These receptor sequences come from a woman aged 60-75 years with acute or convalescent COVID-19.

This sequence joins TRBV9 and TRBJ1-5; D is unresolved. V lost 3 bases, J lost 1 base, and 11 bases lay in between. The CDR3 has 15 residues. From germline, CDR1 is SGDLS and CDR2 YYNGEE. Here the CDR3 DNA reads TGTGCCAGCAGCGCCAGCGCGGGAAGCAATCAGCCCCAGCATTTT. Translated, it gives CASSASAGSNQPQHF. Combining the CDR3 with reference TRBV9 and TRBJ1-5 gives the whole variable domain DSGVTQTPKHLITATGQRVTLRCSPRSGDLSVYWYQQSLDQGLQFLIQYYNGEERAKGNILERFSAQQFPDLHSELNLSSLELGDSALYFCASSASAGSNQPQHFGDGTRLSIL.

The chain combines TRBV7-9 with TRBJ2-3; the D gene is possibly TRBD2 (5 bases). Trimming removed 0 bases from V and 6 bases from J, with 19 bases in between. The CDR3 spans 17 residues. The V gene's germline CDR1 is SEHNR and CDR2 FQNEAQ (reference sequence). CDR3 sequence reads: CASSLASEGQLADTQYF. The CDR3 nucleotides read TGTGCCAGCAGCTTAGCTAGCGAGGGCCAGCTTGCGGATACGCAGTATTTT.

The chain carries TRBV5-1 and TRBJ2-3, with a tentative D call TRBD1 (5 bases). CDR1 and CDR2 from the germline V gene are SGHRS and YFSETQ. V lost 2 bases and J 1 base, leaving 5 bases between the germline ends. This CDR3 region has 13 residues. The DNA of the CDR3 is TGCGCCAGCAGCTTACAGGGCACAGATACGCAGTATTTT. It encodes CASSLQGTDTQYF.

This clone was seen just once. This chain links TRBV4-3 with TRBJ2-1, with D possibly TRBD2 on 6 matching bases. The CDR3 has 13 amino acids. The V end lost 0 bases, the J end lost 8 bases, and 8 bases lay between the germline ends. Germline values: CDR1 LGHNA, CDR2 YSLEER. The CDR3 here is CASSQDGGDEQFF. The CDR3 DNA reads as TGCGCCAGCAGCCAAGATGGAGGGGATGAGCAGTTCTTC.

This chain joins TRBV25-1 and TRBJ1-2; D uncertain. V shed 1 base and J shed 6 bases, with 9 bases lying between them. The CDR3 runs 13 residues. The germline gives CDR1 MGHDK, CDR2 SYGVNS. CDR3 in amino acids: CASSEFNSNGYTF. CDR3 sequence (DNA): TGTGCCAGCAGTGAATTTAACAGTAATGGCTACACCTTC.

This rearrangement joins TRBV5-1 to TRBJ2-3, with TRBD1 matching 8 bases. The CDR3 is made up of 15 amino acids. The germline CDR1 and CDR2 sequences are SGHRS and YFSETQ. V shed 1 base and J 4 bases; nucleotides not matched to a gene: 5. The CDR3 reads CASSLSGQGSDTQYF. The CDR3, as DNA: TGCGCCAGCAGCTTGAGCGGACAGGGCTCAGATACGCAGTATTTT.

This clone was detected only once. The CDR3 DNA follows: TGTGCCAGCACCCCGGTCTACGAGCAGTACTTC. This encodes CASTPVYEQYF. The V gene is TRBV2, the J gene TRBJ2-7; no definite D call. With 7 bases removed from V and 3 bases from J, the gap between germline ends came to 7 bases. Germline V CDR1 and CDR2: SNHLY, FYNNEI. This CDR3 has 11 residues.

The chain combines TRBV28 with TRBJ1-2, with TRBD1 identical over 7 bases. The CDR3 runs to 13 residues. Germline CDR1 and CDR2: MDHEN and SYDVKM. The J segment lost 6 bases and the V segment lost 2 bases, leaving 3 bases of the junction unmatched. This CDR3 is CASSLTGANGYTF. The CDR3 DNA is TGTGCCAGCAGTTTAACAGGGGCTAATGGCTACACCTTC.

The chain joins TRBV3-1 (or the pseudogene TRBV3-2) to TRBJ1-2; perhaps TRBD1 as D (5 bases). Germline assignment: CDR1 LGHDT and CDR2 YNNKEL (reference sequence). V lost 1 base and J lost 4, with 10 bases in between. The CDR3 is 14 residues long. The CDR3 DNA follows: TGTGCCAGCAGCCAAGTGGCGGGACTCTATGGCTACACCTTC. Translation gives CASSQVAGLYGYTF.

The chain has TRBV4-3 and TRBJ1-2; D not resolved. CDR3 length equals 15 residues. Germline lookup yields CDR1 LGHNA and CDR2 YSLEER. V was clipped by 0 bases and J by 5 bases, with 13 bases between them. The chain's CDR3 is CASSQDLQTPYGYTF. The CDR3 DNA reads TGCGCCAGCAGCCAAGATTTGCAGACACCTTATGGCTACACCTTC.

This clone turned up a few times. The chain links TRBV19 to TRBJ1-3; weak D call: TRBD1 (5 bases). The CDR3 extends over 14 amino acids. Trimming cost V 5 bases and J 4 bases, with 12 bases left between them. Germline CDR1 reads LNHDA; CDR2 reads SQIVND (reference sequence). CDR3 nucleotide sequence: TGTGCCAGTAGTTCGGCAGGGTCAGGAAACACCATATATTTT. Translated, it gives CASSSAGSGNTIYF. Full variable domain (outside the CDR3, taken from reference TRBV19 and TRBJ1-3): DGGITQSPKYLFRKEGQNVTLSCEQNLNHDAMYWYRQDPGQGLRLIYYSQIVNDFQKGDIAEGYSVSREKKESFPLTVTSAQKNPTAFYLCASSSAGSGNTIYFGEGSWLTVV.

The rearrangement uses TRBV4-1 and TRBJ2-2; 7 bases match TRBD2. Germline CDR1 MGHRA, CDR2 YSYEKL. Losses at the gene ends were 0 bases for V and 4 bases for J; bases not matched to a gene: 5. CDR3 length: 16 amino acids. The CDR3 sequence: CASSQERGGSTGELFF. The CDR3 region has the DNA TGCGCCAGCAGCCAAGAGCGGGGAGGGAGCACCGGGGAGCTGTTTTTT.

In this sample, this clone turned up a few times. The CDR3 DNA is TGTGCCAGCAGCTTAAATGGGCGTCTCCCAGGGGCTACCACTGAAGCTTTCTTT. This codes for CASSLNGRLPGATTEAFF. The rearrangement uses TRBV7-3 and TRBJ1-1; D possibly corresponds to TRBD1 (6 bases). The germline gives CDR1 SGHTA, CDR2 FQGTGA. The CDR3 length is 18 residues. V lost 1 base and J 4 bases, leaving 22 bases between the germline ends.

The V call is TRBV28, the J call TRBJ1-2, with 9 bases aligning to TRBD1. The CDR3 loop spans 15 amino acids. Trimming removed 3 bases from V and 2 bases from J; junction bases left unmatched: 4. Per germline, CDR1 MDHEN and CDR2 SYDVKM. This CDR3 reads CASSLGTGRNYGYTF. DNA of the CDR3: TGTGCCAGCAGTTTGGGGACAGGGAGAAACTATGGCTACACCTTC.

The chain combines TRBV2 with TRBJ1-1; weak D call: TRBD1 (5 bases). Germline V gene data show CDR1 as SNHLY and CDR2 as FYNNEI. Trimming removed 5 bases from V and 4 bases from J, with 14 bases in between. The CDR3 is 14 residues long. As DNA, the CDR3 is TGTGCCAGCAGTCTAGGAGGGCAGGGCACTGAAGCTTTCTTT. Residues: CASSLGGQGTEAFF.

CDR3 loop: CASSYLVPGQGSQFF. Here the CDR3 DNA reads TGTGCCAGCAGTTACCTCGTCCCGGGACAGGGATCCCAGTTCTTC. The rearrangement uses TRBV6-5 and TRBJ2-1; 9 bases align to TRBD1. V shed 2 bases, J shed 13 bases, and the junction held 12 bases outside the gene matches. The CDR3 totals 15 residues. CDR1 is MNHEY and CDR2 is SVGAGI in the germline V gene.

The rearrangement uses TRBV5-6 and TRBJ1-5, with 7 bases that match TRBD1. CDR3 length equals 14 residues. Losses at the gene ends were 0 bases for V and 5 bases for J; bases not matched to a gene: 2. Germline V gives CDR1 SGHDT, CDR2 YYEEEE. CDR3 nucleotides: TGTGCCAGCAGCTTGGAAGGGGGCCATCAGCCCCAGCATTTT. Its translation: CASSLEGGHQPQHF.

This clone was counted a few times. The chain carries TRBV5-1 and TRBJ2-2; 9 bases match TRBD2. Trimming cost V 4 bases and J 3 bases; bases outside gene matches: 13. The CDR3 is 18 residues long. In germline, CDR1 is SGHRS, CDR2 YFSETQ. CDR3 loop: CASSPVPSGGWDTGELFF. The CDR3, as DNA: TGCGCCAGCAGCCCCGTGCCAAGCGGGGGGTGGGACACCGGGGAGCTGTTTTTT.

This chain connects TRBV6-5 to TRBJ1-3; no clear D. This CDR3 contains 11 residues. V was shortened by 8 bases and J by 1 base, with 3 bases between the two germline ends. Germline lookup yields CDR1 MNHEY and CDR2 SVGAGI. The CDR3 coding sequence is TGTGCCAGCCGTTCTGGAAACACCATATATTTT. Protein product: CASRSGNTIYF.

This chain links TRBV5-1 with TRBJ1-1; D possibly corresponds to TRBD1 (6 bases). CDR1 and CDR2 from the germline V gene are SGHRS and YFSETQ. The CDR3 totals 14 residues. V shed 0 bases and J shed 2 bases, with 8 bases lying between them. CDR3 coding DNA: TGCGCCAGCAGCTTGGTACAGGGTAACACTGAAGCTTTCTTT. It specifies CASSLVQGNTEAFF. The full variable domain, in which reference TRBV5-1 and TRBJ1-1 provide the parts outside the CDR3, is KAGVTQTPRYLIKTRGQQVTLSCSPISGHRSVSWYQQTPGQGLQFLFEYFSETQRNKGNFPGRFSGRQFSNSRSEMNVSTLELGDSALYLCASSLVQGNTEAFFGQGTRLTVV.

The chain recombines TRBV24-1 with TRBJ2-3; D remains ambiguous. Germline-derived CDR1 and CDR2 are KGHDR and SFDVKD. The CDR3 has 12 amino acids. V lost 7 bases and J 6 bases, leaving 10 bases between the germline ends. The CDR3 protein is CATSHTEDTQYF. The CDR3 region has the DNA TGTGCCACCAGCCATACGGAGGATACGCAGTATTTT.

The CDR3 is CASRDRGTPEAFF. For the CDR3, the DNA is TGTGCCAGTAGAGACAGGGGTACACCTGAAGCTTTCTTT. This chain joins TRBV19 and TRBJ1-1; 8 bases are shared with TRBD1. This CDR3 contains 13 residues. With 6 bases clipped from V and 6 bases from J, the junction kept 6 bases outside the gene matches. Germline V CDR1 and CDR2: LNHDA, SQIVND (reference sequence).

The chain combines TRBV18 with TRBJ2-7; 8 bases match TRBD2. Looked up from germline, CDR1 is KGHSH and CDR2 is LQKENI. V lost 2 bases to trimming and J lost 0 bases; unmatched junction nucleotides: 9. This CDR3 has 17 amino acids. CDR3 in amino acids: CASSPSTRGASSYEQYF. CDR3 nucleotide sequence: TGTGCCAGCTCACCAAGCACGCGGGGGGCGTCCTCCTACGAGCAGTACTTC.

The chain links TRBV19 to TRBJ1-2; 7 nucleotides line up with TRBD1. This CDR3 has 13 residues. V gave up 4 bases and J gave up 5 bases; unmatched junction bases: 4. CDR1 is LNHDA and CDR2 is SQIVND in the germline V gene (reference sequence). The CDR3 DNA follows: TGTGCCAGTAGTAGGGACAGCCTGTATGGCTACACCTTC. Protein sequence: CASSRDSLYGYTF.

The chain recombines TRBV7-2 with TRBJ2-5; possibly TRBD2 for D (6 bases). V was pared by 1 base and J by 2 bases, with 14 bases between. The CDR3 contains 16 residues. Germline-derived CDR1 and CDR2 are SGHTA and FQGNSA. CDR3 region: CASSLGFDGGQETQYF. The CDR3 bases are TGTGCCAGCAGCTTAGGTTTTGACGGGGGTCAAGAGACCCAGTACTTC.